A single sample is the source of the 16 T cell receptor beta chains below, sequenced in a study of blood T cell repertoires in COVID-19. This table comes from immunoSEQ multiplex PCR, and its TCRdb copy is limited to in-frame clones, with some not included. Of approximately 190,000 clones in the sample, under 90% were seen once. The specimen was peripheral blood. The receptors stem from a man aged 30 to 45 with active or convalescent COVID-19.

This chain joins TRBV2 and TRBJ2-7; 8 positions match TRBD1. The CDR3 is 17 amino acids. Germline V gene sequence: CDR1 SNHLY, CDR2 FYNNEI. Unmatched junction bases numbered 10, after V lost 2 bases and J lost 1 base. The CDR3 DNA reads as TGTGCCAGCAGTGAATGGGTAAGGGACAGGCCTTCCTACGAGCAGTACGTC. The encoded protein is CASSEWVRDRPSYEQYV.

This chain links TRBV30 with TRBJ1-1; tentative D call: TRBD1 (6 bases). Germline lookup yields CDR1 GTSNPN and CDR2 SVGIG (reference sequence). Trimming removed 0 bases at V and 5 bases at J, with 16 bases between. CDR3 length: 15 amino acids. CDR3 region: CAWSVPDRSSTEAFF. The CDR3 DNA is TGTGCCTGGAGTGTACCCGACAGGTCCAGTACTGAAGCTTTCTTT.

This chain connects TRBV10-3 to TRBJ1-5; no definite D call. V gave up 2 bases and J gave up 6 bases, with 11 bases separating them. The CDR3 has 14 residues. Germline V gene data show CDR1 as ENHRY and CDR2 as SYGVKD. CDR3 nucleotide sequence: TGTGCCATCAGTGAGAGCGGACCCGGTCAGCCCCAGCATTTT. This gives the protein CAISESGPGQPQHF.

The chain uses TRBV4-1 and TRBJ2-3; 7 nucleotides match TRBD2. The CDR3 totals 17 residues. J was trimmed by 0 bases and V by 1 base; bases with no gene match: 7. Germline V gives CDR1 MGHRA, CDR2 YSYEKL. The CDR3 sequence is CASSQGGAGVSTDTQYF. CDR3 DNA: TGCGCCAGCAGCCAAGGTGGGGCGGGGGTGAGCACAGATACGCAGTATTTT.

The genes are TRBV10-2 and TRBJ2-3; 12 bases agree with TRBD1. The CDR3 is 14 residues long. Looked up from germline, CDR1 is WSHSY and CDR2 is SAAADI. The junction had 6 bases not matched to a gene; V was cut back by 6 bases and J by 8 bases. The DNA of the CDR3 is TGCGCCAGCAGGGGGACAGGGGGCCGCGGTACGCAGTATTTT. Amino acid sequence: CASRGTGGRGTQYF.

The gene calls are TRBV12-5 and TRBJ1-2, with 9 bases lining up with TRBD1. The germline V gene has CDR1 LGHNT and CDR2 FRNRAP. This CDR3 spans 17 amino acids. J gave up 6 bases and V 0 bases, and 11 bases lay outside the gene matches. CDR3 residues: CASGLVLLVQGAHGYTF. The CDR3 DNA reads as TGTGCTAGTGGTTTGGTACTCCTAGTACAGGGGGCGCATGGCTACACCTTC.

J is TRBJ1-2 and V is TRBV28; D may be TRBD1 (5 bases). V was shortened by 4 bases and J by 2 bases, with 11 bases between the two germline ends. The CDR3 is made up of 14 amino acids. Germline loops: CDR1 MDHEN, CDR2 SYDVKM. CDR3 sequence (DNA): TGTGCCAGCAGTTCTCCCTCAGGGAACTATGGCTACACCTTC. It yields the protein CASSSPSGNYGYTF.

CDR3 sequence (DNA): TGTGCCAGTAGTACAGGACAGGGTTGGTACGAGCAGTACTTC. It is translated as CASSTGQGWYEQYF. The V call is TRBV19, the J call TRBJ2-7; 8 bases are shared with TRBD1. The germline V gene has CDR1 LNHDA and CDR2 SQIVND (reference sequence). Germline trimming cut 4 bases from V and 4 bases from J; bases unmatched to any gene: 6. CDR3 length: 14 amino acids. Together with reference TRBV19 and TRBJ2-7, the CDR3 gives the full variable domain: DGGITQSPKYLFRKEGQNVTLSCEQNLNHDAMYWYRQDPGQGLRLIYYSQIVNDFQKGDIAEGYSVSREKKESFPLTVTSAQKNPTAFYLCASSTGQGWYEQYFGPGTRLTVT.

The rearrangement uses TRBV18 and TRBJ1-2, with D perhaps TRBD1 (5 bases). Germline V gives CDR1 KGHSH, CDR2 LQKENI. Trimming cost V 3 bases and J 0 bases, with 5 bases left between them. The CDR3 has 13 amino acids. The CDR3 DNA reads TGTGCCAGCTCACCGGACACTAACTATGGCTACACCTTC. It encodes CASSPDTNYGYTF.

This chain connects TRBV5-1 to TRBJ2-7; D call uncertain. CDR3 length: 17 amino acids. V was shortened by 0 bases and J by 2 bases, with 18 bases between the two germline ends. The germline V gene has CDR1 SGHRS and CDR2 YFSETQ. Here the CDR3 DNA reads TGCGCCAGCAGCTTGGATCCCGGATCACAGCTAACCTACGAGCAGTACGTC. This encodes CASSLDPGSQLTYEQYV.

The chain joins TRBV11-3 to TRBJ1-3; 9 positions match TRBD1. CDR1 and CDR2 from the germline V gene are SGHNT and YENEEA. V lost 5 bases, J lost 8 bases, and 1 base stayed unmatched. This CDR3 contains 12 residues. The chain's CDR3 is CASSRDRDTIYF. The DNA for the CDR3 is TGTGCCAGCAGCCGGGACAGGGACACCATATATTTT.

The gene calls are TRBV6-5 and TRBJ2-7, with 10 positions matching TRBD2. J lost 1 base, V lost 6 bases, and 6 bases had no gene match. CDR3 length: 15 residues. Per germline, CDR1 MNHEY and CDR2 SVGAGI. The CDR3 sequence: CASRPGLAASYEQYF. CDR3 in DNA: TGTGCCAGCAGGCCCGGACTAGCGGCTTCCTACGAGCAGTACTTC.

The rearrangement uses TRBV13 and TRBJ1-6; tentatively, D is TRBD1 (6 bases). From germline, CDR1 is PRHDT and CDR2 FYEKMQ (reference sequence). The CDR3 extends over 16 amino acids. V shed 4 bases and J shed 9 bases, with 19 bases lying between them. CDR3 residues: CASSYTGTFGGSPLHF. The DNA for the CDR3 is TGTGCCAGCAGCTATACGGGGACATTTGGGGGTTCACCCCTCCACTTT. Supplemented by reference TRBV13 and TRBJ1-6, the full variable domain reads AAGVIQSPRHLIKEKRETATLKCYPIPRHDTVYWYQQGPGQDPQFLISFYEKMQSDKGSIPDRFSAQQFSDYHSELNMSSLELGDSALYFCASSYTGTFGGSPLHFGNGTRLTVT.

The gene calls are TRBV10-3 and TRBJ2-1; TRBD2 might be the D (6 bases). The germline CDR1 and CDR2 sequences are ENHRY and SYGVKD. Between the trimmed V and J ends, which lost 4 bases and 7 bases, there was a span of 17 bases. The CDR3 extends over 15 amino acids. The CDR3 spells CAISVAGTTGNEQFF. The CDR3 region has the DNA TGTGCCATCAGTGTCGCGGGGACGACCGGGAATGAGCAGTTCTTC.

This chain joins TRBV6-5 and TRBJ1-1; 9 nucleotides align to TRBD1. From germline, CDR1 is MNHEY and CDR2 SVGAGI. The CDR3 extends over 14 amino acids. With 7 bases clipped from V and 3 bases from J, the junction kept 6 bases outside the gene matches. The CDR3 loop is CASILDRGHTEAFF. The CDR3, as DNA: TGTGCCAGCATACTGGACAGGGGCCACACTGAAGCTTTCTTT.

The CDR3: CASSQGDRGHGYTF. In nucleotides, the CDR3 is TGCGCCAGCAGCCAAGGGGACAGGGGCCATGGCTACACCTTC. The rearrangement uses TRBV4-1 and TRBJ1-2, with 10 bases identical to TRBD1. CDR3 length equals 14 residues. Losses at the gene ends were 1 base for V and 6 bases for J; bases not matched to a gene: 2. CDR1 MGHRA and CDR2 YSYEKL come from the germline V gene.